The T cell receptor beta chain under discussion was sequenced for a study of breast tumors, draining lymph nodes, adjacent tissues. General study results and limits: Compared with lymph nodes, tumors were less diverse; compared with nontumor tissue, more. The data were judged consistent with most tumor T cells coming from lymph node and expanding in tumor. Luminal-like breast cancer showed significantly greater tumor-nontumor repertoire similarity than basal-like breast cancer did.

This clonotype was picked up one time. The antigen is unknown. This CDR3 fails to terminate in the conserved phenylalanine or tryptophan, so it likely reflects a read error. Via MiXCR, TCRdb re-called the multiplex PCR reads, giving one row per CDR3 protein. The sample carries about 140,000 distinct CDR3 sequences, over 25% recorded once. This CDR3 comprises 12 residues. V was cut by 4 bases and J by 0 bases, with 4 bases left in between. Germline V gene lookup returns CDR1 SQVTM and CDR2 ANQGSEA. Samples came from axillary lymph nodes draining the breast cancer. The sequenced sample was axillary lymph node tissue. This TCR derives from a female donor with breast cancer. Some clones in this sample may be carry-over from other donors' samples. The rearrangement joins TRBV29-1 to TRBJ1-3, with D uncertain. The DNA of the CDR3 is TGCAGCGTTGCCAGCTCTGGAAACACCATATATGCT. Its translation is CSVASSGNTIYA.